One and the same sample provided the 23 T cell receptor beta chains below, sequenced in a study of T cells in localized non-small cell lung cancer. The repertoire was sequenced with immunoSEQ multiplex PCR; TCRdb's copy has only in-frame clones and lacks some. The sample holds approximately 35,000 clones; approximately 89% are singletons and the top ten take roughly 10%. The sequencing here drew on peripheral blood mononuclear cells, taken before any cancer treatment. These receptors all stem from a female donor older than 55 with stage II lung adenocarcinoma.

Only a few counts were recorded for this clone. The CDR3 DNA is TGTGCCAGCAGCTTGGCTTCGGGACTAGCGGGAAGGTACGAGCAGTACTTC. Its translation: CASSLASGLAGRYEQYF. V usage is TRBV5-4 and J usage is TRBJ2-7; TRBD2 matches 13 bases. Germline loops: CDR1 SGHNT, CDR2 YYREEE (reference sequence). The J segment lost 4 bases and the V segment lost 0 bases, leaving 7 bases of the junction unmatched. The CDR3 loop spans 17 amino acids.

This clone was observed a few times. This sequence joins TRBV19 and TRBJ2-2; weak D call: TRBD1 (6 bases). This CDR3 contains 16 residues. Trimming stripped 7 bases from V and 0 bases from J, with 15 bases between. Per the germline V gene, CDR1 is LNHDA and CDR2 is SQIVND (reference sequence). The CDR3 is CASTRGQTANTGELFF. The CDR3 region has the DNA TGTGCCAGTACCCGAGGACAGACCGCGAACACCGGGGAGCTGTTTTTT.

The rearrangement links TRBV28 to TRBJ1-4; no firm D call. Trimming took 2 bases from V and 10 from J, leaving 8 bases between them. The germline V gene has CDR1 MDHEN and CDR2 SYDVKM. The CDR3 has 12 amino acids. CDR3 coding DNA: TGTGCCAGCAGTTTACTTCCCGGAAAACTGTTTTTT. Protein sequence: CASSLLPGKLFF.

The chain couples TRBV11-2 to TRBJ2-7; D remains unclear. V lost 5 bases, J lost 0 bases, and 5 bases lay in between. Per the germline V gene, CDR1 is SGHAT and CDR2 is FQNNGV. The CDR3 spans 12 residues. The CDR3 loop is CASSPDSYEQYF. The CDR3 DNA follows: TGTGCCAGCAGCCCGGACTCCTACGAGCAGTACTTC.

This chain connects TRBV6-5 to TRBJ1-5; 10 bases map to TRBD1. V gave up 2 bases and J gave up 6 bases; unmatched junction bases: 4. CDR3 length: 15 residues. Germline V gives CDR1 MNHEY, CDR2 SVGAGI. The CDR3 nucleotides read TGTGCCAGCAGTTACGCGGGACAGGGGTCTCAGCCCCAGCATTTT. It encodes CASSYAGQGSQPQHF.

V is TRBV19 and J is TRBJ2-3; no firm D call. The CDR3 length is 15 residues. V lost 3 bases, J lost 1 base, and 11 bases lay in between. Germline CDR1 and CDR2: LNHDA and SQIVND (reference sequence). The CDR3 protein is CASSIPRQGTDTQYF. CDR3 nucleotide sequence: TGTGCCAGTAGTATCCCCCGGCAGGGCACAGATACGCAGTATTTT.

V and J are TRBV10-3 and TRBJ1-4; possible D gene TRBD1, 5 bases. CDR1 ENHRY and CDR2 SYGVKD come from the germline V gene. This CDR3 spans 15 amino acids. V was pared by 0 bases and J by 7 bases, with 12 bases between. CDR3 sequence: CAISESGAVGEKLFF. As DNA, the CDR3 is TGTGCCATCAGTGAGTCAGGGGCGGTGGGTGAAAAACTGTTTTTT.

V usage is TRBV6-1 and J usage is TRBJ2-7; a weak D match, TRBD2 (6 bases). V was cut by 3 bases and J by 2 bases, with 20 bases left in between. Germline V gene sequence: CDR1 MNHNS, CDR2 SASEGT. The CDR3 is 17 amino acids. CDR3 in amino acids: CASSDVARSEGTYEQYF. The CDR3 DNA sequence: TGTGCCAGCAGTGATGTCGCTCGGTCGGAGGGGACCTACGAGCAGTACTTC.

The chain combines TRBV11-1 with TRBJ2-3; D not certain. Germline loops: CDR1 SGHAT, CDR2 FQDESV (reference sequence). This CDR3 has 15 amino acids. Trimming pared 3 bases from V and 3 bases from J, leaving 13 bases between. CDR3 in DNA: TGTGCCAGCAGCTTGGACGACCGCACGACAGATACGCAGTATTTT. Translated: CASSLDDRTTDTQYF.

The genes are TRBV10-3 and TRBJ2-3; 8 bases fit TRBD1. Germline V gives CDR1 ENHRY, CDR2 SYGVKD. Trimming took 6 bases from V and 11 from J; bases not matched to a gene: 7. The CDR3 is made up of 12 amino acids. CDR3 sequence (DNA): TGTGCCATCAGCAATGGACAGGGTAAGCAGTATTTT. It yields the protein CAISNGQGKQYF.

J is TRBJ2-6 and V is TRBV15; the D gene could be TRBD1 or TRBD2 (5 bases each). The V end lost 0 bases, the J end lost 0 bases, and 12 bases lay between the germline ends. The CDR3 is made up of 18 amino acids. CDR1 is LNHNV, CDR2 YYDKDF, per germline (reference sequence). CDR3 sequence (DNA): TGTGCCACCAGCAGAGATCGGGACGGACTCTCTGGGGCCAACGTCCTGACTTTC. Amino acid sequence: CATSRDRDGLSGANVLTF.

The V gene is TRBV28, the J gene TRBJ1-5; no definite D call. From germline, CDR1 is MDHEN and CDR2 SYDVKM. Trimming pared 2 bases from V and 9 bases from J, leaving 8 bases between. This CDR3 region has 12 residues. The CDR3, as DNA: TGTGCCAGCAGTTTAACTGGGTGGCCCCAGCATTTT. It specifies CASSLTGWPQHF.

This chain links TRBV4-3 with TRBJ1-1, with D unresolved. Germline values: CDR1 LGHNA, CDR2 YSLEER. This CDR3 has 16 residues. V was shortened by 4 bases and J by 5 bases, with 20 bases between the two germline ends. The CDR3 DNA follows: TGCGCCAGCAGCCTTACCCGAACATCGAACAAAACTGAAGCTTTCTTT. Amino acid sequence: CASSLTRTSNKTEAFF.

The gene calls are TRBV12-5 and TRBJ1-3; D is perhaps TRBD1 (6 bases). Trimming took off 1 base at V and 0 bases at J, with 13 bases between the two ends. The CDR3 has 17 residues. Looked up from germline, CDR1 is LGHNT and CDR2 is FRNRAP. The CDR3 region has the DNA TGTGCTAGTGGTTTGGCATCCGGGACAAACTCTGGAAACACCATATATTTT. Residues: CASGLASGTNSGNTIYF.

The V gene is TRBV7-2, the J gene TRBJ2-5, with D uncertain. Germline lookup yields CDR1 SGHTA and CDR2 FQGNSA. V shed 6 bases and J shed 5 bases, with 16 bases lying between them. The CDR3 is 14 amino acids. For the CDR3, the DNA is TGTGCCAGCAGTCGCAGTATGGTGGGGGAGACCCAGTACTTC. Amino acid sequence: CASSRSMVGETQYF.

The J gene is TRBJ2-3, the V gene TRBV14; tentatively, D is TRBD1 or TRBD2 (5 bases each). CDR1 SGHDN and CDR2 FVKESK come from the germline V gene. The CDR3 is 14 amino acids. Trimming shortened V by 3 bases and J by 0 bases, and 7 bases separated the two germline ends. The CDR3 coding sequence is TGTGCCAGCAGCCACAGGGAGAGCACAGATACGCAGTATTTT. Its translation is CASSHRESTDTQYF.

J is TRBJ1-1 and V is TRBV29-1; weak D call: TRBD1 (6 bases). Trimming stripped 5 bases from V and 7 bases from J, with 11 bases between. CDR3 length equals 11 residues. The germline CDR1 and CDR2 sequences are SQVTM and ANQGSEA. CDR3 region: CSVLTGIEAFF. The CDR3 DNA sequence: TGCAGCGTTCTTACAGGGATTGAAGCTTTCTTT.

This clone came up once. The CDR3 region is CASSMRGKNNEQFF. For the CDR3, the DNA is TGTGCCAGTAGTATGAGGGGTAAGAACAATGAGCAGTTCTTC. The V gene is TRBV19, the J gene TRBJ2-1; D is possibly TRBD1 or TRBD2 (5 bases each). The CDR3 has 14 amino acids. V shed 3 bases and J shed 5 bases, with 11 bases lying between them. Germline-derived CDR1 and CDR2 are LNHDA and SQIVND (reference sequence).

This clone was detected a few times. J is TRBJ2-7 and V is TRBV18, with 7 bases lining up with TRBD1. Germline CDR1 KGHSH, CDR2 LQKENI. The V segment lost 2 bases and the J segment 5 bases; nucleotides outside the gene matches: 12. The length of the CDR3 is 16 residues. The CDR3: CASSPARGRDGNEQYF. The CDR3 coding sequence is TGTGCCAGCTCACCAGCTAGGGGGCGCGATGGAAACGAGCAGTACTTC.

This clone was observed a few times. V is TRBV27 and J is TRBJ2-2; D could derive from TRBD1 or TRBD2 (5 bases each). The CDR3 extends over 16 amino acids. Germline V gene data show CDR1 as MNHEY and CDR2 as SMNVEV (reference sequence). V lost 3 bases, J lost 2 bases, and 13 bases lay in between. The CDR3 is CASSFYRDRNTGELFF. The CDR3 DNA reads TGTGCCAGCAGTTTCTACCGGGACCGTAACACCGGGGAGCTGTTTTTT.

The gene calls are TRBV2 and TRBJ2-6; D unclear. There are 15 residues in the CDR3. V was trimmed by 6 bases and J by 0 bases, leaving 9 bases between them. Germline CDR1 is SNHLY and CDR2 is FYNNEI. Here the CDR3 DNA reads TGTGCCAGCAGGGATTTAGTCTCTGGGGCCAACGTCCTGACTTTC. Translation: CASRDLVSGANVLTF.

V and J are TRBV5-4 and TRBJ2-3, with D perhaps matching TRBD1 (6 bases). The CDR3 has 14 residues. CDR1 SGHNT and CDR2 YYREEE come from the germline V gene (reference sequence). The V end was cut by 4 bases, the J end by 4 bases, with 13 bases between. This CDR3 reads CASSRTATPDTQYF. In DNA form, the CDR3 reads TGTGCCAGCAGCCGGACAGCTACTCCAGATACGCAGTATTTT.

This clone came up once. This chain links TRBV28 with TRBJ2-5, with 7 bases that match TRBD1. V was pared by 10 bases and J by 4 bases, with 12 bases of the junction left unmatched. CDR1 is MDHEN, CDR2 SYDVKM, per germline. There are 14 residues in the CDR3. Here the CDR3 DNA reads TGTGCCACCGAGGGGGCGGGTTGGGGAGAGACCCAGTACTTC. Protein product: CATEGAGWGETQYF.